The clone carrying this T cell receptor (beta chain) was seen only a few times. At one boundary the junction diverges from the germline segment, which might be a read error. These data belong to a study of identical twins. The germline CDR1 and CDR2 sequences are SEHNR and FQNEAQ (reference sequence). The CDR3 runs to 14 residues. TCRdb analysed the 5' RACE reads with MiXCR anew, one entry per CDR3 protein. The sample has approximately 300,000 distinct CDR3 sequences, 8.5% to 9.5% seen once. Separately, the same data were catalogued under a study of yellow fever vaccine responses in identical twins.

The source of this sequence is a young woman in good health. The J gene is TRBJ2-7, the V gene TRBV7-9; possibly TRBD1 or TRBD2 for D (5 bases each). The sequencing sample was made of CD8+ T cells sorted from blood. CDR3 sequence reads: CASCGDRDPGTLRF. CDR3 DNA sequence: TGTGCCAGTTGTGGGGACCGGGACCCTGGGACCCTGCGGTTC.